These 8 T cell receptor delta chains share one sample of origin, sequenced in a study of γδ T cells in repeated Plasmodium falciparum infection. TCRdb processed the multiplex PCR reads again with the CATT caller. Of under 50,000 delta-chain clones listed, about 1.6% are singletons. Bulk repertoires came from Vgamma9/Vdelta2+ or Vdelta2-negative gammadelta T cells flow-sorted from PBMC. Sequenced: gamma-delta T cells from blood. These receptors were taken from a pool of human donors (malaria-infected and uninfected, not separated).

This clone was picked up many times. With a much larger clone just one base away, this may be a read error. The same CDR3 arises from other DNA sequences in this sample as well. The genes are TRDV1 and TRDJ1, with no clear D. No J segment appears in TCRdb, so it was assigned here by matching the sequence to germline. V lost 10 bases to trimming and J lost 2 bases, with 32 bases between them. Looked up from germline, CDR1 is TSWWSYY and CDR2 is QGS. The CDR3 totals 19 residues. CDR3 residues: CAPQGPFPPSYEATDKLIF. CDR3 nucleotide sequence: TGTGCTCCGCAGGGCCCTTTCCCTCCATCGTACGAGGCTACCGATAAACTCATCTTT.

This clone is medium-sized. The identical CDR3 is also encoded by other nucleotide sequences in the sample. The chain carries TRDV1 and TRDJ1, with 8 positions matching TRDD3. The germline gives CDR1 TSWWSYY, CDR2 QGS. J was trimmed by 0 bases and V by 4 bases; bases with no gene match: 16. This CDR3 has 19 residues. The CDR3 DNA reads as TGTGCTCTTGGGGTACTAACTGGGGGGCGACCCGATTACACCGATAAACTCATCTTT. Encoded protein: CALGVLTGGRPDYTDKLIF.

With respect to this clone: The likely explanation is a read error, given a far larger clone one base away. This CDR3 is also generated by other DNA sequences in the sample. The CDR3 nucleotides are TGTGCCTGTGACAACCGGGCCGAAAAGACTGGGGGATCCGAGTCCTGGGACACCCGACAGATGTTCTTC. Translating gives CACDNRAEKTGGSESWDTRQMFF. The V gene is TRDV2, but the J gene lacks a call; whether TRDD3, the table's D call, matches the DNA was not checked. Germline-derived CDR1 and CDR2 are GEAIGNYY and EKD. CDR3 length equals 23 residues.

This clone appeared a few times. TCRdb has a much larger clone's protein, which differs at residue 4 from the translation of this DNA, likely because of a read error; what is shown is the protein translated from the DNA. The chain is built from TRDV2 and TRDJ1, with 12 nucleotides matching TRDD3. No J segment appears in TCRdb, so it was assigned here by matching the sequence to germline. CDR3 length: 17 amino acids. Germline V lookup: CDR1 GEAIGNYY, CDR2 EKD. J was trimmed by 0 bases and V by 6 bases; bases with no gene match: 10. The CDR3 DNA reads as TGTGCCTGTAACCCAGTACTGGGGGATACCTACACCGATAAACTCATCTTT. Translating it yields CACNPVLGDTYTDKLIF.

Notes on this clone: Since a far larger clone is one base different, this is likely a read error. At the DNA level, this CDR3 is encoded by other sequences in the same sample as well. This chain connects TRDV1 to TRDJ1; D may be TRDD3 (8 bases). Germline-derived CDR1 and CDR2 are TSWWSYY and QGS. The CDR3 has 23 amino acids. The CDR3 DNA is TGTGCTCTTGGGGACAACATTCCTACTCTGCCTGGGGGACCCCCGTCGTACACCGATAAGCTCATCTTT. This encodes CALGDNIPTLPGGPPSYTDKLIF.

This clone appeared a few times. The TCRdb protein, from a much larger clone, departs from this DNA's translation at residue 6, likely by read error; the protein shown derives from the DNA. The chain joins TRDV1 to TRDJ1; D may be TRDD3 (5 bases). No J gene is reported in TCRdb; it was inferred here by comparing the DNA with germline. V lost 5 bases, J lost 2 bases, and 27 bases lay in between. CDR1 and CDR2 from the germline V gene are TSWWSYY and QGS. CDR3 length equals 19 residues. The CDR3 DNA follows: TGTGCTCTTGGGCACCTAGGCCTGACCACCTGGGTGGGTACCGATAAACTCATCTTT. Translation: CALGHLGLTTWVGTDKLIF.

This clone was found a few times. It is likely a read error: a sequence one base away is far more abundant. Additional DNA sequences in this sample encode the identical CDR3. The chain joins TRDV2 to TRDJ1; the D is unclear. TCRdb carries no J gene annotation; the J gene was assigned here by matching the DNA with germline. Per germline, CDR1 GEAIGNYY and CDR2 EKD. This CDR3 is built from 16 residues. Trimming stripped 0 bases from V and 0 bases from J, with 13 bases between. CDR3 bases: TGTGCCTGTGACACCTTGGTAGGTGACTACACCGATAAACTCATCTTT. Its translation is CACDTLVGDYTDKLIF.

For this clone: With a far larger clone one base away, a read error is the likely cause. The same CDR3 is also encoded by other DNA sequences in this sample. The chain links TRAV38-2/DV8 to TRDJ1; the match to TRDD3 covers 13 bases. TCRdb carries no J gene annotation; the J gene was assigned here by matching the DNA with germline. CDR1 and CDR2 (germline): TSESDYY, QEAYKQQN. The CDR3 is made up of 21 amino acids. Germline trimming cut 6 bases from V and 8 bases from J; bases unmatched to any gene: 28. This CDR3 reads CAYTVKISRGDWGIRCDKLIF. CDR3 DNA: TGTGCTTATACTGTGAAGATTAGTCGCGGGGACTGGGGGATACGATGCGACAAACTCATCTTT.